These 17 T cell receptor beta chains originate from one sample sequenced in a study of graft-versus-host responses after intestinal transplantation (dated by TCRdb to about 2021). Receptors were amplified or captured by the immunoSEQ multiplex PCR assay. Sourced from immuneACCESS, this table was stored by TCRdb with only in-frame sequences that have V and J called. A share of the clones is absent; for the studies checked, an unresolved V gene accounts for under half, and the remainder has no known explanation. This sample comprises roughly 60,000 clones, around 90% of them detected only once. 1.6% of the sample is held by the ten biggest clonotypes. The specimen was PBMCs, collected 26 days after transplant. All receptors come from a human patient who received an intestinal transplant, so some T cells may come from the graft donor.

V is TRBV5-4 and J is TRBJ2-1; 10 bases map to TRBD1. This CDR3 has 16 residues. Unmatched junction bases numbered 9, after V lost 4 bases and J lost 5 bases. CDR1 is SGHNT and CDR2 is YYREEE in the germline V gene (reference sequence). The CDR3 is CASSPPGQGIHNEQFF. DNA for the CDR3: TGTGCCAGCAGCCCACCGGGACAGGGGATCCACAATGAGCAGTTCTTC. Combining the CDR3 with reference TRBV5-4 and TRBJ2-1 gives the whole variable domain ETGVTQSPTHLIKTRGQQVTLRCSSQSGHNTVSWYQQALGQGPQFIFQYYREEENGRGNFPPRFSGLQFPNYSSELNVNALELDDSALYLCASSPPGQGIHNEQFFGPGTRLTVL.

This clone was seen just once. This chain links TRBV7-9 with TRBJ2-7, with 7 nucleotides matching TRBD2. Germline CDR1 and CDR2: SEHNR and FQNEAQ (reference sequence). The trim removed 1 base at V and 7 bases at J, leaving 1 base unmatched. The CDR3 contains 12 residues. CDR3 in amino acids: CASSLGGGEQYF. The CDR3 DNA follows: TGTGCCAGCAGCTTAGGGGGGGGAGAGCAGTACTTC.

V usage is TRBV28 and J usage is TRBJ1-1, with 9 nucleotides matching TRBD1. Germline-derived CDR1 and CDR2 are MDHEN and SYDVKM. The ends lost 8 bases at V and 1 base at J; junction bases unmatched: 11. CDR3 size: 16 residues. CDR3 sequence: CASQPGQGGRNTEAFF. CDR3 sequence (DNA): TGTGCCAGCCAACCGGGACAGGGAGGGCGGAACACTGAAGCTTTCTTT.

The chain employs TRBV5-1 and TRBJ2-1; 7 positions agree with TRBD2. There are 15 residues in the CDR3. V was clipped by 1 base and J by 8 bases; unmatched bases: 9. CDR1 SGHRS and CDR2 YFSETQ come from the germline V gene. CDR3 amino acids: CASSLTAGAVDEQFF. The CDR3, as DNA: TGCGCCAGCAGCTTGACGGCGGGAGCGGTGGATGAGCAGTTCTTC. Full variable domain (outside the CDR3, taken from reference TRBV5-1 and TRBJ2-1): KAGVTQTPRYLIKTRGQQVTLSCSPISGHRSVSWYQQTPGQGLQFLFEYFSETQRNKGNFPGRFSGRQFSNSRSEMNVSTLELGDSALYLCASSLTAGAVDEQFFGPGTRLTVL.

This clone was counted only a few times. The chain carries TRBV10-2 and TRBJ1-1, with a tentative D call TRBD1 (5 bases). CDR1 and CDR2 from the germline V gene are WSHSY and SAAADI. CDR3 length: 14 residues. V was cut by 4 bases and J by 2 bases, with 11 bases left in between. The CDR3 region is CASSARGGNTEAFF. The CDR3 coding sequence is TGCGCCAGCAGTGCTCGGGGGGGTAACACTGAAGCTTTCTTT.

The gene calls are TRBV6-5 and TRBJ1-5; perhaps TRBD1 as D (6 bases). The CDR3 is made up of 13 amino acids. Germline CDR1 is MNHEY and CDR2 is SVGAGI. Trimming removed 5 bases from V and 2 bases from J, with 7 bases in between. CDR3 coding DNA: TGTGCCAGCAGTCGACAGGGCAATCAGCCCCAGCATTTT. Amino acid sequence: CASSRQGNQPQHF.

CDR3 sequence: CASSLQGNQPQHF. CDR3 DNA: TGTGCCAGCAGCTTGCAGGGGAATCAGCCCCAGCATTTT. The chain combines TRBV5-6 with TRBJ1-5; tentatively, D is TRBD1 (6 bases). V was shortened by 1 base and J by 4 bases, with 6 bases between the two germline ends. Germline-derived CDR1 and CDR2 are SGHDT and YYEEEE. CDR3 length equals 13 residues.

The chain has TRBV19 and TRBJ1-5, with 9 bases matching TRBD1. The V gene's germline CDR1 is LNHDA and CDR2 SQIVND (reference sequence). CDR3 length equals 13 residues. V was clipped by 8 bases and J by 7 bases; unmatched bases: 6. The CDR3 DNA is TGTGCCAGTTCGGGACAGGGCAGGCAGCCCCAGCATTTT. Protein sequence: CASSGQGRQPQHF.

The genes are TRBV5-5 and TRBJ1-2, with D maybe TRBD1 (5 bases). Trimming shortened V by 0 bases and J by 8 bases, and 14 bases separated the two germline ends. CDR3 size: 14 residues. CDR1 and CDR2 from the germline V gene are SGHKS and YYEKEE (reference sequence). CDR3 loop: CASSLDRRVEGYTF. The CDR3 bases are TGTGCCAGCAGCTTGGACCGCAGGGTGGAAGGCTACACCTTC.

The J gene is TRBJ2-3, the V gene TRBV27; 11 bases line up with TRBD1. This CDR3 region has 16 residues. Trimming took 5 bases from V and 4 from J; bases not matched to a gene: 8. In germline, CDR1 is MNHEY, CDR2 SMNVEV (reference sequence). The CDR3: CASSKYGQGAADTQYF. CDR3 in DNA: TGTGCCAGCAGTAAGTACGGACAGGGGGCAGCAGATACGCAGTATTTT.

The count of this clone is one. The chain is built from TRBV4-1 and TRBJ1-1, with no clear D. Germline-derived CDR1 and CDR2 are MGHRA and YSYEKL. This CDR3 contains 16 residues. Deletions cut 0 bases from V and 1 base from J, with 12 bases between. CDR3 in amino acids: CASSQEAVSWNTEAFF. CDR3 in DNA: TGCGCCAGCAGCCAAGAGGCGGTTTCGTGGAACACTGAAGCTTTCTTT.

The V gene is TRBV28, the J gene TRBJ1-1; 8 bases match TRBD1. Per germline, CDR1 MDHEN and CDR2 SYDVKM. The CDR3 length is 15 residues. J was trimmed by 3 bases and V by 6 bases; bases with no gene match: 9. CDR3 sequence: CASSLDRGLDTEAFF. In DNA, the CDR3 is TGTGCCAGCAGCCTCGACAGGGGTCTGGACACTGAAGCTTTCTTT.

This clone was seen just once. The V gene is TRBV5-4, the J gene TRBJ1-4, with D possibly being TRBD1 (5 bases). CDR3 length: 13 amino acids. The ends were cut back, 4 bases at V and 5 bases at J, with 9 bases in the middle. Germline loops: CDR1 SGHNT, CDR2 YYREEE (reference sequence). The CDR3 spells CASSARQNEKLFF. CDR3 DNA: TGTGCCAGCAGCGCACGACAGAATGAAAAACTGTTTTTT.

This rearrangement joins TRBV9 to TRBJ1-4; 9 bases are a match to TRBD1. Unmatched junction bases numbered 4, after V lost 3 bases and J lost 4 bases. CDR1 SGDLS and CDR2 YYNGEE come from the germline V gene. The CDR3 sequence is 15 residues long. CDR3: CASSAGQGSNEKLFF. The CDR3 DNA reads TGTGCCAGCAGCGCAGGACAGGGGAGTAATGAAAAACTGTTTTTT.

This clone appeared once. This chain connects TRBV19 to TRBJ2-5; 7 nucleotides match TRBD2. The CDR3 is 15 residues long. Germline CDR1 reads LNHDA; CDR2 reads SQIVND (reference sequence). Losses at the gene ends were 0 bases for V and 5 bases for J; bases not matched to a gene: 6. CDR3 amino acids: CASSIDLLLAETQYF. The CDR3, as DNA: TGTGCCAGTAGTATAGATCTATTACTAGCGGAGACCCAGTACTTC.

The rearrangement links TRBV27 to TRBJ1-1, with 10 bases identical to TRBD1. This CDR3 is 14 amino acids long. Germline V gene data show CDR1 as MNHEY and CDR2 as SMNVEV (reference sequence). With V trimmed by 5 bases and J by 5 bases, 5 bases remained unmatched. This CDR3 reads CASSRTGGGTEAFF. The CDR3 DNA follows: TGTGCCAGCAGTCGGACAGGGGGAGGGACTGAAGCTTTCTTT.

In its sample, this clone was seen once. The V and J genes are TRBV4-1 and TRBJ1-2, with TRBD1 matching over 9 bases. The V gene end was trimmed by 0 bases and the J gene end by 7 bases; junction bases not matched to a gene: 18. The CDR3 extends over 19 amino acids. Germline V gives CDR1 MGHRA, CDR2 YSYEKL. Here the CDR3 reads CASSQEWGAWDRERSGYTF. CDR3 sequence (DNA): TGCGCCAGCAGCCAAGAATGGGGGGCGTGGGACAGGGAGAGGTCTGGCTACACCTTC.